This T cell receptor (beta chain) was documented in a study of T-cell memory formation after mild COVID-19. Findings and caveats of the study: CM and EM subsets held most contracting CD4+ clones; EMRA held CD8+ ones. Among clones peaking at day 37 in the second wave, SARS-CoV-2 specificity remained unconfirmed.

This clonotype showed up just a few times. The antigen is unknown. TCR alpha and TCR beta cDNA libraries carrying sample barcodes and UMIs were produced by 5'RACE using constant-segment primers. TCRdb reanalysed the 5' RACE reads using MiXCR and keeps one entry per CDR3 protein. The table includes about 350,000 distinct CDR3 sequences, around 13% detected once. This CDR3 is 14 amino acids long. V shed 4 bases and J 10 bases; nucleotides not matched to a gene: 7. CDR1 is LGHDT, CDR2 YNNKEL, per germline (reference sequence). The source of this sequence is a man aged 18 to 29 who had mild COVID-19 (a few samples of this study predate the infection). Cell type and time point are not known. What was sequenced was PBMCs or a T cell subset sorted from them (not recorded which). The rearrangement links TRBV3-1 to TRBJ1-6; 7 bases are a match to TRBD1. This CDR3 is CASSPTGIHSPLHF. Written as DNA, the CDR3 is TGTGCCAGCAGCCCGACAGGGATCCACTCACCCCTCCACTTT.